Included here is one TCR beta chain sequence, with context. A sample-barcoded 5' primer and a J-beta primer mix were used in a second PCR of about 7 to 12 cycles. One entry per CDR3 protein results from TCRdb running MiXCR on the 5' RACE reads. The sample includes approximately 730,000 distinct CDR3 sequences, 53% seen only once; the top ten take around 41%. This CDR3 has 15 amino acids. CDR1 and CDR2 from the germline V gene are LGHNA and YNFKEQ. The junction had 7 bases not matched to a gene; V was cut back by 3 bases and J by 2 bases. This sample is part of a study of blood T cells in healthy people across ages. Each sample yielded at least 6 micrograms of PBMC total RNA.

The V call is TRBV4-2, the J call TRBJ2-7, with 7 bases matching TRBD1. This TCR was recovered from an elderly man in good health. Sequenced input: blood. CDR3 region: CASSQRTGLPYEQYF. CDR3 DNA: TGTGCCAGCAGCCAGCGGACAGGTCTTCCCTACGAGCAGTACTTC.